The present TCR beta chain was sequenced within a study of cytomegalovirus exposure and HLA in healthy donors (dated by TCRdb to the late 2010s). For the study in its entirety: The 500 to 800 repertoires of the first cohort and the 95 to 150 validation repertoires were produced on the same platform, according to a later analysis. The aim of the study was to test whether cataloging public T cell receptors could identify signatures of past pathogen exposure. A separate validation cohort of approximately 120 different subjects was used in addition to the 666-subject first cohort. To predict cytomegalovirus infection status, the study combined high-throughput TCR immunosequencing, statistical association of individual TCRs with disease status, and machine learning.

Donors formed part of the validation cohort, which comprised about 130 subjects and was distinct from the first cohort of 550 to 850 subjects. The study at large found these results: In the study, 150 to 200 TCR beta chains were listed as associated with cytomegalovirus. Of the cluster scores, around 95% were above 0 in a later analysis, which found that TCRs clustered in the first cohort also tended to co-occur in the 90 to 150 validation repertoires. The authors suggested that the approach could potentially be generalized to other disease states and immunological phenotypes. In vitro tests confirmed that a few of the cytomegalovirus-associated TCR beta chains recognize cytomegalovirus antigens. Most TCR sequences were observed very rarely across donors, whereas some public TCRs were present in many individuals. The validation cohort had no HLA typing available for a later analysis, so co-occurrence within that cohort was assessed over all 110 or so repertoires. In both the original and validation cohorts, the classifier was reported to diagnose cytomegalovirus status with high specificity and sensitivity.

This clone appeared a single time. Its binding antigen is unknown. Base quality data are lacking; no much larger clone is found one base away. V was cut back by 6 bases and J by 1 base, leaving a gap of 13 bases between them. The CDR3 holds 14 amino acids from the cysteine to the phenylalanine. Solely the CDR3 DNA is kept, with 42 bases framed from the first base. CDR1 SNHLY and CDR2 FYNNEI were looked up in the germline V gene. The library came from the immunoSEQ multiplex PCR assay. Concerning the study's data processing: A statistical classification framework was built for diagnosing cytomegalovirus status from the catalog of TCR beta chain sequences. TCRdb obtained this table from immuneACCESS and retained in-frame rearrangements with V and J assigned. These tables miss some clones; where compared with another copy, unresolved V genes account for less than half of the shortfall, and the remainder is unexplained. V, J and clone size reflect that table, while D and trimming were determined from the DNA. In all, the sample holds 100,000 to 150,000 clones, and 80% to 90% of those were seen once. The top ten constitute about 1.9% of the sample.

The rearrangement combines TRBV2 with TRBJ2-7; no D segment can be confidently identified. The sequenced material came from PBMCs. This clonotype was sampled from a woman aged 18-35 years in good health and CMV-seronegative. CDR3 reads: CASRATDISYEQYF. The DNA sequence is TGTGCCAGCAGGGCAACAGACATTTCCTACGAGCAGTACTTC.